This is a list of T cell receptor beta chains from one sample in a study of blood T cell repertoires in COVID-19. Sequencing used immunoSEQ multiplex PCR; TCRdb keeps in-frame clones, though not all of them. In the table there are about 93,000 clones, less than 90% of which are singletons. The sample consisted of peripheral blood. The receptors shown here come from a woman aged 80 or over with acute or convalescent COVID-19. Both conserved end residues are part of each CDR3. D genes are given only for firm matches. Some rows have no size entry. The others give once, few or many, or a class for an expanded clone.

D gene | clone size | J gene | V gene | CDR3 protein
TRBD2 | - | TRBJ2-3 | TRBV2 | CASSPTSGGTDTQYF
TRBD1 | few | TRBJ1-1 | TRBV6-5 | CASRATGTGTEAFF
TRBD2 | - | TRBJ2-7 | TRBV11-1 | CASSFDAGDFYEQYF
- | few | TRBJ1-6 | TRBV27 | CASSFWPGTGGNSPLHF
- | - | TRBJ2-2 | TRBV25-1 | CASSEQFTGGTGELFF
- | once | TRBJ1-1 | TRBV10-3 | CAISPGTHPSTEAFF
TRBD2 | - | TRBJ2-7 | TRBV4-2 | CASSQLTSGGQYEQYF
- | - | TRBJ1-1 | TRBV27 | CASSLQGATEAFF
- | - | TRBJ1-2 | TRBV5-1 | CASSLDEGSGYTF
- | - | TRBJ1-2 | TRBV5-1 | CASSLAPGSNGYTF
TRBD2 | - | TRBJ2-3 | TRBV3-1/TRBV3-2 | CASSQAGRGSTDTQYF
TRBD1 | - | TRBJ1-4 | TRBV5-1 | CASSSTGGKEEKLFF
- | - | TRBJ2-2 | TRBV9 | CASSVDPLRTGELFF
- | - | TRBJ2-1 | TRBV11-2 | CASSALGTLNEQFF
- | few | TRBJ2-7 | TRBV6-6 | CASTWSSYEQYF